The present TCR beta chain was sequenced within a study of shared clonotypes between healthy human individuals. Trimming removed 3 bases at V and 4 bases at J, with 7 bases between. The CDR3 is 14 amino acids. Germline CDR1 is KGHSH and CDR2 is LQKENI. As concerns this clone: Its antigen is not identified.

Overall study findings and caveats: Generation probability values for non-shared clonotypes were lower than those for clonotypes shared by all four donors.

Profiling relied on immunoSEQ multiplex PCR, and the TCRdb table lists in-frame clones only, not all of them. The sample includes over a million clones, about 70% of them seen just once. The sequence came from a man between 18 and 35 years old in good health. The V and J genes are TRBV18 and TRBJ1-6, with D unresolved. The sample comprised memory CD4+ T cells sorted from blood. The subset denotes: CD45RA-negative fraction. The CDR3 region has the DNA TGTGCCAGCTCACCGTCAGGTTATAATTCACCCCTCCACTTT. Its translation: CASSPSGYNSPLHF. The complete variable domain, with remaining parts taken from reference TRBV18 and TRBJ1-6, reads NAGVMQNPRHLVRRRGQEARLRCSPMKGHSHVYWYRQLPEEGLKFMVYLQKENIIDESGMPKERFSAEFPKEGPSILRIQQVVRGDSAAYFCASSPSGYNSPLHFGNGTRLTVT.